Listed here are 30 T cell receptor beta chains from one sample, sequenced in a study of STAT5B mutations in CD4+ large granular lymphocyte leukemia. Measured with immunoSEQ multiplex PCR; TCRdb has only the in-frame clones, and not every one. The repertoire holds 25,000 to 30,000 clones, with 81% as singletons. Sequenced material: CD4+ T cells from blood buffy coats. The receptors come from a human donor in good health.

The CDR3 reads CASSTSGNEQFF. CDR3 in DNA: TGCGCCAGCAGTACAAGTGGCAATGAGCAGTTCTTC. The gene calls are TRBV5-1 and TRBJ2-1; D call uncertain. The germline V gene encodes CDR1 SGHRS and CDR2 YFSETQ. This CDR3 is built from 12 residues. V was pared by 5 bases and J by 6 bases, with 9 bases between.

The V call is TRBV5-5, the J call TRBJ2-7; TRBD1 is a possible D gene (6 bases). Per the germline V gene, CDR1 is SGHKS and CDR2 is YYEKEE (reference sequence). CDR3 length: 16 amino acids. With 3 bases removed from V and 4 bases from J, the gap between germline ends came to 20 bases. The CDR3 reads CASSSAPGDYYYEQYV. CDR3 coding DNA: TGTGCCAGCAGCTCTGCTCCAGGGGATTATTATTACGAGCAGTACGTC.

This sequence joins TRBV9 and TRBJ2-2, with TRBD1 matching 9 bases. The CDR3 covers 18 residues. Germline V gene sequence: CDR1 SGDLS, CDR2 YYNGEE. Trimming removed 0 bases from V and 5 bases from J; junction bases left unmatched: 11. The CDR3: CASSVAPGTGRDTGELFF. The DNA of the CDR3 is TGTGCCAGCAGCGTAGCCCCAGGGACAGGGAGGGATACCGGGGAGCTGTTTTTT.

The V and J genes are TRBV15 and TRBJ1-1; 10 bases match TRBD1. J was trimmed by 4 bases and V by 1 base; bases with no gene match: 3. The germline CDR1 and CDR2 sequences are LNHNV and YYDKDF (reference sequence). This CDR3 contains 15 residues. In nucleotides, the CDR3 is TGTGCCACCAGCAGAGGAGGGACAGGGGTCACTGAAGCTTTCTTT. Translated, it gives CATSRGGTGVTEAFF. The full variable domain, its missing parts supplied by reference TRBV15 and TRBJ1-1, is DAMVIQNPRYQVTQFGKPVTLSCSQTLNHNVMYWYQQKSSQAPKLLFHYYDKDFNNEADTPDNFQSRRPNTSFCFLDIRSPGLGDTAMYLCATSRGGTGVTEAFFGQGTRLTVV.

The genes are TRBV4-1 and TRBJ2-1, with 14 nucleotides matching TRBD2. The CDR3 spans 17 residues. Trimming at V came to 4 bases and at J to 1 base, leaving 3 bases not matched to a gene. Per germline, CDR1 MGHRA and CDR2 YSYEKL. The CDR3 sequence: CASSPGLAGVSYNEQFF. The CDR3 DNA reads as TGCGCCAGCAGCCCGGGACTAGCGGGAGTGTCCTACAATGAGCAGTTCTTC.

V and J are TRBV5-1 and TRBJ2-5, with TRBD2 matching over 12 bases. There are 14 residues in the CDR3. The trim removed 4 bases at V and 5 bases at J, leaving 3 bases unmatched. Germline CDR1 SGHRS, CDR2 YFSETQ. The CDR3 spells CASSPTSGGETQYF. The CDR3 coding sequence is TGCGCCAGCAGCCCGACTAGCGGGGGTGAGACCCAGTACTTC.

The V call is TRBV18, the J call TRBJ2-3, with a tentative D call TRBD1 (6 bases). The CDR3 runs 14 residues. Germline V gives CDR1 KGHSH, CDR2 LQKENI. Trimming removed 3 bases from V and 2 bases from J, with 9 bases in between. In nucleotides, the CDR3 is TGTGCCAGCTCACCGGGACAACCCACAGATACGCAGTATTTT. Translating gives CASSPGQPTDTQYF. The full variable domain, completed using reference TRBV18 and TRBJ2-3, is NAGVMQNPRHLVRRRGQEARLRCSPMKGHSHVYWYRQLPEEGLKFMVYLQKENIIDESGMPKERFSAEFPKEGPSILRIQQVVRGDSAAYFCASSPGQPTDTQYFGPGTRLTVL.

The rearrangement links TRBV7-2 to TRBJ2-3; D possibly corresponds to TRBD1 (5 bases). CDR3 length: 16 amino acids. V dropped 0 bases and J dropped 3 bases, with 13 bases sitting between them. Germline V CDR1 and CDR2: SGHTA, FQGNSA. The CDR3 here is CASSLASARVTDTQYF. The DNA for the CDR3 is TGTGCCAGCAGCTTAGCGTCGGCCAGGGTGACAGATACGCAGTATTTT.

J is TRBJ2-5 and V is TRBV5-1; tentative D call: TRBD1 (6 bases). Germline V lookup: CDR1 SGHRS, CDR2 YFSETQ. CDR3 size: 14 residues. V gave up 3 bases and J gave up 0 bases, with 9 bases separating them. In DNA form, the CDR3 reads TGCGCCAGCAGCTCACAGGGTTACCAAGAGACCCAGTACTTC. This translates into CASSSQGYQETQYF.

In the case of this clone: One junction end disagrees with the germline gene, perhaps due to a read error. The V call is TRBV7-7, the J call TRBJ2-3; 10 bases match TRBD1. CDR1 is SSHAT, CDR2 FNYEAQ, per germline (reference sequence). This CDR3 contains 15 residues. CDR3 residues: CASSRGQGSTDTQYF. CDR3 DNA sequence: TGTGCTAGCAGCCGGGGACAGGGGAGCACAGATACGCAGTATTTT.

This clone was seen more than once but under ten times. The chain joins TRBV7-8 to TRBJ2-7; 10 bases match TRBD2. Germline V lookup: CDR1 SGHVS, CDR2 FQNEAQ. The CDR3 totals 15 residues. V gave up 1 base and J gave up 4 bases; unmatched junction bases: 4. The DNA for the CDR3 is TGTGCCAGCAGCTTAGAGTCTAGCGGGGGTTACGAGCAGTACGTC. Translating gives CASSLESSGGYEQYV.

This chain joins TRBV6-5 and TRBJ2-3; TRBD2 matches at 13 bases. V was clipped by 2 bases and J by 4 bases; unmatched bases: 3. The CDR3 is made up of 16 amino acids. Germline CDR1 MNHEY, CDR2 SVGAGI. This CDR3 is CASSYALAGGPDTQYF. The CDR3 DNA reads as TGTGCCAGCAGTTACGCACTAGCGGGAGGGCCAGATACGCAGTATTTT.

The V gene is TRBV2, the J gene TRBJ2-2, with 7 bases aligning to TRBD1. The CDR3 extends over 14 amino acids. The germline gives CDR1 SNHLY, CDR2 FYNNEI. Germline trimming cut 5 bases from V and 6 bases from J; bases unmatched to any gene: 6. The CDR3, as DNA: TGTGCCAGCAGTTCACAGGGGTGGGCCGGGGAGCTGTTTTTT. Its protein product is CASSSQGWAGELFF.

This rearrangement joins TRBV2 to TRBJ2-1; D gene unclear. Germline V gene data show CDR1 as SNHLY and CDR2 as FYNNEI. V shed 2 bases and J shed 0 bases, with 8 bases lying between them. This CDR3 region has 15 residues. CDR3 bases: TGTGCCAGCAGTGAACTACTCAGCTCCTACAATGAGCAGTTCTTC. This gives the protein CASSELLSSYNEQFF.

The rearrangement uses TRBV10-3 and TRBJ2-1, with 8 bases matching TRBD2. The junction had 5 bases not matched to a gene; V was cut back by 4 bases and J by 3 bases. The CDR3 has 15 residues. Germline values: CDR1 ENHRY, CDR2 SYGVKD. Written as DNA, the CDR3 is TGTGCCATCAGTGGGGGGACTAGTGGCTACAATGAGCAGTTCTTC. It encodes CAISGGTSGYNEQFF.

The genes are TRBV5-1 and TRBJ2-6; D is unresolved. Germline assignment: CDR1 SGHRS and CDR2 YFSETQ. CDR3 length: 15 residues. V lost 0 bases to trimming and J lost 2 bases, with 6 bases between them. CDR3 region: CASSLGVPGANVLTF. CDR3 sequence (DNA): TGCGCCAGCAGCTTGGGTGTACCTGGGGCCAACGTCCTGACTTTC. The whole variable domain, remainder taken from reference TRBV5-1 and TRBJ2-6, is KAGVTQTPRYLIKTRGQQVTLSCSPISGHRSVSWYQQTPGQGLQFLFEYFSETQRNKGNFPGRFSGRQFSNSRSEMNVSTLELGDSALYLCASSLGVPGANVLTFGAGSRLTVL.

This clone showed up just a few times. CDR3 amino acids: CASTSVGQGGNQPQHF. The CDR3 region has the DNA TGTGCCAGTACCTCGGTGGGGCAGGGCGGCAATCAGCCCCAGCATTTT. The J gene is TRBJ1-5, the V gene TRBV19, with a weak D call TRBD1 (5 bases). Trimming shortened V by 7 bases and J by 2 bases, and 18 bases separated the two germline ends. CDR3 size: 16 residues. The germline V gene has CDR1 LNHDA and CDR2 SQIVND (reference sequence). The full variable domain, its missing parts supplied by reference TRBV19 and TRBJ1-5, is DGGITQSPKYLFRKEGQNVTLSCEQNLNHDAMYWYRQDPGQGLRLIYYSQIVNDFQKGDIAEGYSVSREKKESFPLTVTSAQKNPTAFYLCASTSVGQGGNQPQHFGDGTRLSIL.

The chain recombines TRBV7-2 with TRBJ2-7; maybe TRBD1 (7 bases). The length of the CDR3 is 14 residues. CDR1 and CDR2 from the germline V gene are SGHTA and FQGNSA. Trimming shortened V by 5 bases and J by 5 bases, and 16 bases separated the two germline ends. CDR3 residues: CASSDGGGSDEQYF. The CDR3 DNA reads as TGTGCCAGCAGCGACGGAGGGGGCAGCGACGAGCAGTACTTC.

The rearrangement uses TRBV7-9 and TRBJ2-1; 12 bases are shared with TRBD2. The CDR3 totals 18 residues. Per germline, CDR1 SEHNR and CDR2 FQNEAQ (reference sequence). Trimming removed 1 base from V and 6 bases from J; junction bases left unmatched: 10. The DNA of the CDR3 is TGTGCCAGCAGCTTAGGCCTAGCGGGAGGGCCTCGTAGCAATGAGCAGTTCTTC. Protein product: CASSLGLAGGPRSNEQFF.

V usage is TRBV19 and J usage is TRBJ1-3; no definite D call. Germline assignment: CDR1 LNHDA and CDR2 SQIVND (reference sequence). The CDR3 runs 15 residues. With 6 bases removed from V and 0 bases from J, the gap between germline ends came to 12 bases. CDR3 in DNA: TGTGCCAGTAGGAACCGGGCCGGCTCTGGAAACACCATATATTTT. Translated: CASRNRAGSGNTIYF.

The genes are TRBV7-9 and TRBJ1-6, with D possibly matching TRBD1 (6 bases). V gave up 5 bases and J gave up 5 bases, with 10 bases separating them. Germline V gene lookup returns CDR1 SEHNR and CDR2 FQNEAQ (reference sequence). CDR3 length: 14 amino acids. The CDR3 sequence: CASSPPGDNSPLHF. The CDR3 bases are TGTGCCAGCAGCCCCCCAGGGGATAATTCACCCCTCCACTTT.

The chain links TRBV7-9 to TRBJ1-2, with D unclear. This CDR3 has 12 amino acids. Trimming pared 4 bases from V and 5 bases from J, leaving 8 bases between. Germline CDR1 and CDR2: SEHNR and FQNEAQ (reference sequence). In DNA, the CDR3 is TGTGCCAGCAGCTCCGACCCTTATGGCTACACCTTC. Translating it yields CASSSDPYGYTF.

The sample holds a few counts of this clone. The rearrangement links TRBV2 to TRBJ1-1, with a tentative D call TRBD1 (5 bases). V was clipped by 2 bases and J by 4 bases, with 14 bases between them. The CDR3 covers 15 residues. Per the germline V gene, CDR1 is SNHLY and CDR2 is FYNNEI. CDR3 DNA sequence: TGTGCCAGCAGTGAAATTATGAGAGGGGTCACTGAAGCTTTCTTT. Its translation is CASSEIMRGVTEAFF.

This clone was detected a few times. This chain joins TRBV19 and TRBJ1-2; D perhaps matches TRBD1 (5 bases). CDR3 length equals 14 residues. Germline lookup yields CDR1 LNHDA and CDR2 SQIVND (reference sequence). Trimming removed 3 bases from V and 3 bases from J, with 11 bases in between. The CDR3 is CASSMDKPDYGYTF. The CDR3 region has the DNA TGTGCCAGTAGTATGGACAAGCCAGACTATGGCTACACCTTC.

The chain links TRBV6-1 to TRBJ2-6; no reliable D call. CDR3 length equals 15 residues. Germline V CDR1 and CDR2: MNHNS, SASEGT. V lost 5 bases to trimming and J lost 4 bases, with 12 bases between them. CDR3 DNA: TGTGCCAGCAGTCTCTTGAGATTGGGGGCCAACGTCCTGACTTTC. Its protein product is CASSLLRLGANVLTF.

V gene TRBV10-2 combines with J gene TRBJ1-1, with 7 bases lining up with TRBD1. The CDR3 extends over 14 amino acids. V lost 6 bases and J lost 0; bases outside the gene matches: 4. CDR1 WSHSY and CDR2 SAAADI come from the germline V gene. CDR3 protein: CASRPGQLNTEAFF. For the CDR3, the DNA is TGCGCCAGCAGGCCGGGACAGTTGAACACTGAAGCTTTCTTT.

The chain employs TRBV9 and TRBJ2-7; D unresolved. Germline V gene sequence: CDR1 SGDLS, CDR2 YYNGEE. This CDR3 contains 14 residues. V was clipped by 0 bases and J by 5 bases, with 12 bases between them. The CDR3 reads CASSVDPSPHEQYF. As DNA, the CDR3 is TGTGCCAGCAGCGTAGATCCCAGTCCCCACGAGCAGTACTTC.

The chain is built from TRBV18 and TRBJ2-4; D unresolved. V shed 0 bases and J shed 3 bases, with 6 bases lying between them. The CDR3 extends over 14 amino acids. From germline, CDR1 is KGHSH and CDR2 LQKENI. CDR3 nucleotide sequence: TGTGCCAGCTCACCACCGGGTCACAAAAACATTCAGTACTTC. Amino acids: CASSPPGHKNIQYF.

The chain recombines TRBV27 with TRBJ2-6; no definite D call. The germline gives CDR1 MNHEY, CDR2 SMNVEV (reference sequence). Trimming shortened V by 6 bases and J by 0 bases, and 3 bases separated the two germline ends. The CDR3 contains 13 residues. The CDR3 sequence: CASRSSGANVLTF. DNA for the CDR3: TGTGCCAGCAGGAGCTCTGGGGCCAACGTCCTGACTTTC.

The J gene is TRBJ1-1, the V gene TRBV7-9; D uncertain. The CDR3 covers 14 residues. CDR1 is SEHNR and CDR2 is FQNEAQ in the germline V gene (reference sequence). Trimming stripped 5 bases from V and 1 base from J, with 11 bases between. CDR3 DNA sequence: TGTGCCAGCAGCCCGCCGCAGAGGAACACTGAAGCTTTCTTT. Translated: CASSPPQRNTEAFF.